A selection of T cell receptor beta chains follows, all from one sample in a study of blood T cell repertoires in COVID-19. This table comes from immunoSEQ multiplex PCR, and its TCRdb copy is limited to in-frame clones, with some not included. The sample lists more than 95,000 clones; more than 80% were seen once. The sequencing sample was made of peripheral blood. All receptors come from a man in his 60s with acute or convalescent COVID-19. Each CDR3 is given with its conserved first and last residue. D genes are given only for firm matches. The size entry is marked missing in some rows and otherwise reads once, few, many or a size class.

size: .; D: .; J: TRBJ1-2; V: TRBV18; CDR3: CASSGDSNYGYTF; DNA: TGTGCCAGCTCAGGGGACTCTAACTATGGCTACACCTTC
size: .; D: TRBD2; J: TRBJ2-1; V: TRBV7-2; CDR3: CASSSTGTIYNEQFF; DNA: TGTGCCAGCAGCTCGACCGGGACTATCTACAATGAGCAGTTCTTC
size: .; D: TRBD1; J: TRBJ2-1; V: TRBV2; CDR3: CASSEALLGQGSVNEQFF; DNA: TGTGCCAGCAGTGAAGCGCTTCTGGGACAGGGGAGTGTAAATGAGCAGTTCTTC
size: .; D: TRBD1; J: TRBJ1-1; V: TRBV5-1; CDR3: CASSPGQENTEAFF; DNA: TGCGCCAGCAGCCCCGGACAGGAGAACACTGAAGCTTTCTTT
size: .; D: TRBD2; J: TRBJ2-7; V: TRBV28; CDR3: CASSSTSGSGYEQYF; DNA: TGTGCCAGCAGTTCCACTAGCGGGAGTGGATACGAGCAGTACTTC
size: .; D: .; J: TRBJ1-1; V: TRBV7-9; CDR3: CASSLSRTEAFF; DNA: TGTGCCAGCAGCTTAAGCAGGACTGAAGCTTTCTTT
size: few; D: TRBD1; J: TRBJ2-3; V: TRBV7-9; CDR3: CASSLATGGSQDTQYF; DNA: TGTGCCAGCAGCTTAGCCACAGGGGGCTCACAAGATACGCAGTATTTT
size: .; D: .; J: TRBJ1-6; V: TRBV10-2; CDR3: CASHQRGESNSPLHF; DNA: TGCGCCAGCCACCAACGGGGGGAGAGTAATTCACCCCTCCACTTT
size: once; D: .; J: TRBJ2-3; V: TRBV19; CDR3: CASSMEGDTQYF; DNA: TGTGCCAGTAGTATGGAGGGGGATACGCAGTATTTT
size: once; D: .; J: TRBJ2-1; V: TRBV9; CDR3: CASSVAGHYNEQFF; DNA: TGTGCCAGCAGCGTAGCGGGACACTACAATGAGCAGTTCTTC
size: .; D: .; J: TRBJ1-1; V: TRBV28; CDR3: CASSFSGSWNTEAFF; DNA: TGTGCCAGCAGTTTTTCCGGGAGCTGGAACACTGAAGCTTTCTTT
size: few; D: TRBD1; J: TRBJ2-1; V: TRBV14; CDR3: CASSITQGALLNEQFF; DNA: TGTGCCAGCAGCATAACACAGGGGGCGTTGTTGAATGAGCAGTTCTTC
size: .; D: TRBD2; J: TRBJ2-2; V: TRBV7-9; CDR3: CASIPRLAGGRTGELFF; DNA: TGTGCCAGCATCCCCCGACTGGCGGGAGGTCGGACCGGGGAGCTGTTTTTT
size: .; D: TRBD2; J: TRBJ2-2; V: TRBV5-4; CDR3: CASSKGLAGVDTGELFF; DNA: TGTGCCAGCAGCAAGGGACTAGCGGGAGTAGACACCGGGGAGCTGTTTTTT
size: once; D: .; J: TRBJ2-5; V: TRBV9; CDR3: CASSAERMGTQYF; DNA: TGTGCCAGCAGCGCAGAGAGGATGGGGACCCAGTACTTC
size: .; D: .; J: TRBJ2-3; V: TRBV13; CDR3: CASSSSRPIGGTDTQYF; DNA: TGTGCCAGCAGCTCCTCTAGGCCAATAGGGGGCACAGATACGCAGTATTTT
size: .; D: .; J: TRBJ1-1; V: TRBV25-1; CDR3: CASTPWGGNTEAFF; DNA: TGTGCCAGCACTCCTTGGGGGGGGAACACTGAAGCTTTCTTT
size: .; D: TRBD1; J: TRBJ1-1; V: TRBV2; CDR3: CASSDPGQGKTEAFF; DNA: TGTGCCAGCAGTGATCCAGGACAGGGGAAAACTGAAGCTTTCTTT
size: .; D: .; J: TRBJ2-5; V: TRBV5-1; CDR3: CASSYDWEETQYF; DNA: TGCGCCAGCAGCTACGACTGGGAAGAGACCCAGTACTTC
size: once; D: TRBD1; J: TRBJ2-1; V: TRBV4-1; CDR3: CASSQRTGENNEQFF; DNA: TGCGCCAGCAGCCAACGGACAGGGGAGAACAATGAGCAGTTCTTC
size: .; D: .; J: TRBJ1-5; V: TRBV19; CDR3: CASSIVPGVGNQPQHF; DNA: TGTGCCAGTAGTATAGTACCCGGGGTGGGCAATCAGCCCCAGCATTTT
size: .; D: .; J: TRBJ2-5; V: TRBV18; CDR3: CASSPASSTKTQYF; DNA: TGTGCCAGCTCACCAGCTAGCTCGACGAAGACCCAGTACTTC
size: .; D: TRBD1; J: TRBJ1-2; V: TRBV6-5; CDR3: CASRGQVNYGYTF; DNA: TGTGCCAGCAGGGGACAGGTTAACTATGGCTACACCTTC
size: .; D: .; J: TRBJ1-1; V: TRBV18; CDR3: CASSPQQGGTEAFF; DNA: TGTGCCAGCTCACCTCAGCAGGGAGGCACTGAAGCTTTCTTT
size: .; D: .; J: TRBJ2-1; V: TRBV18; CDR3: CASSTLSGSYNEQFF; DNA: TGTGCCAGCTCCACCCTCTCGGGGTCCTACAATGAGCAGTTCTTC
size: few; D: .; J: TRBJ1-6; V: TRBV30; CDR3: CAWSVGLSNSPLHF; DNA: TGTGCCTGGAGTGTGGGCCTCTCCAATTCACCCCTCCACTTT
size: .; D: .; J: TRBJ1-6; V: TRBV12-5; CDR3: CASGSSRNSPLHF; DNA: TGTGCTAGTGGTTCCTCCCGGAATTCACCCCTCCACTTT
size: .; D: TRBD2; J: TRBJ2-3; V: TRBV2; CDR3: CAISLLAGGLNTQYF; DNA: TGTGCCATCTCTCTTCTAGCGGGAGGGCTTAATACGCAGTATTTT